Listed here is a single TCR beta chain. TCR beta sequencing was performed on blood CD8+ and CD4+ T cells. FACS enriched CD8+ TEMRA cells, while bulk CD8+ and CD4+ were negatively isolated. This sample is drawn from a study of CD8 T cells in Susac syndrome. Germline V lookup: CDR1 SGHTA, CDR2 FQGNSA. This CDR3 has 13 amino acids. V shed 5 bases and J shed 1 base, with 9 bases lying between them. The authors reverse transcribed roughly 0.5 to 1 ug RNA with random hexamers. Multiplex PCR with immunoSEQ amplified the TCR beta CDR3 across 54 Vbeta and 13 Jbeta. From the immunoSEQ multiplex PCR reads, TCRdb called clonotypes with MiXCR, one entry per CDR3 protein. This sample carries around 170,000 distinct CDR3 sequences, 95% to 97% of them seen once, and the ten largest clones take about 0.13%.

This chain joins TRBV7-2 and TRBJ2-7, with a tentative D call TRBD2 (5 bases). The sequence came from a human donor with Susac syndrome. What was sequenced was CD4+ T cells from PBMCs. The CDR3 bases are TGTGCCAGCAGCCGCGGGTTTTCCTACGAGCAGTACTTC. Translation gives CASSRGFSYEQYF. Based on the CDR3 plus reference TRBV7-2 and TRBJ2-7, the full variable domain is GAGVSQSPSNKVTEKGKDVELRCDPISGHTALYWYRQSLGQGLEFLIYFQGNSAPDKSGLPSDRFSAERTGGSVSTLTIQRTQQEDSAVYLCASSRGFSYEQYFGPGTRLTVT.